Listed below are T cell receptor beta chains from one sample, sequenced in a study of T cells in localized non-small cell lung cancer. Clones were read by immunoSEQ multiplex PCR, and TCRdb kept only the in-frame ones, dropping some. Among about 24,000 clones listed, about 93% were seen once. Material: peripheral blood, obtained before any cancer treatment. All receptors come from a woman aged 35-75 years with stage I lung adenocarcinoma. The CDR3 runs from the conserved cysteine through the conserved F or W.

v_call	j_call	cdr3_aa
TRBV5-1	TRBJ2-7	CASSSQSASSGSQQYF
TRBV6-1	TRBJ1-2	CASSVHPGPRNYGYTF
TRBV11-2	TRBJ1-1	CASSFLQGNTEAFF
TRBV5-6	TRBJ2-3	CASSSTGNTDTQYF
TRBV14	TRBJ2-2	CASSQVQAGELFF
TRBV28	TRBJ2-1	CASTSGQSYNEQFF
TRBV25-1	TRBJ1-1	CASSDRDRGMAFF
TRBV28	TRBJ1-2	CASRRTGYGYTF
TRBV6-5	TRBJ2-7	CASTKAAGFSYEQYF
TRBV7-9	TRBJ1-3	CASSVVNTIYF
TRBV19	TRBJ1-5	CASSSGGGSNQPQHF
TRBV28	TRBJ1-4	CASSLYLRDGLFF
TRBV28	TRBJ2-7	CASSGASGTYEQYF
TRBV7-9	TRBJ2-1	CASSLVLARGEQFF
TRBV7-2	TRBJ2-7	CASSFPGIYEQYF
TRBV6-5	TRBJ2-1	CASRTPTRGEQFF
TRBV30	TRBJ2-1	CAWSRTSGVYNEQFF
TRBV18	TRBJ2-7	CASSPYGSGDEQYF
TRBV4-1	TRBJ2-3	CASSQVPSRTDTQYF
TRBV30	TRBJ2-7	CAWSVLSRGATYEQYF
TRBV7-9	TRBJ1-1	CASSPKTGRDTEAFF
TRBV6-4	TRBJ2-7	CASSAPRGPQEQYF
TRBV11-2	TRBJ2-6	CASSSSRKDSSGANVLTF
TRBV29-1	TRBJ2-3	CSVAGRVGGDTQYF
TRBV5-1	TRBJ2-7	CASGRGNLYYEQYF
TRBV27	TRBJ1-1	CASSFLGTANTEAFF
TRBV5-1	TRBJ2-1	CASSFRGGGSYNEQFF
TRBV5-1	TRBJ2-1	CASSLAGLAVSLISYNEQFF
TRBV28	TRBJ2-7	CASRLEGRYYEQYF
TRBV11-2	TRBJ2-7	CASSTSTRAYEQYF
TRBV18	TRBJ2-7	CASSPRDIAYEQYF
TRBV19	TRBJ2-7	CASIGAGLHEQYF
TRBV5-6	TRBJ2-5	CASSLEWEREGRETQYF
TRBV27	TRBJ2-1	CASSRMGLNFGTYSSYNEQFF
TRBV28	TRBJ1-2	CASSYPGTVRGYTF
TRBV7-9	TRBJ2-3	CASSFFGTGDTDTQYF
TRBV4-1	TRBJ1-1	CASSQDAGKPFF